One sample yielded the 4 T cell receptor beta chains listed below, sequenced in a study of blood T cell repertoires in COVID-19. Only in-frame clones appear in the TCRdb table, and some are missing; sequencing was by immunoSEQ multiplex PCR. The sample holds approximately 150,000 clones; 84% are singletons and the top ten take around 2.2%. The source material was peripheral blood. Receptors were obtained from a man aged 70-80 years with acute or convalescent COVID-19.

The gene calls are TRBV6-1 and TRBJ1-3; perhaps TRBD1 as D (5 bases). V dropped 6 bases and J dropped 2 bases, with 11 bases sitting between them. This CDR3 contains 14 residues. CDR1 is MNHNS and CDR2 is SASEGT in the germline V gene. The CDR3 bases are TGTGCCAGCAGCCGAGGACAAGCTGGAAACACCATATATTTT. Protein sequence: CASSRGQAGNTIYF.

The genes are TRBV5-8 and TRBJ2-1; possibly TRBD2 for D (5 bases). The ends were cut back, 4 bases at V and 3 bases at J, with 11 bases in the middle. The CDR3 has 14 amino acids. Per the germline V gene, CDR1 is SGHTS and CDR2 is YDEGEE. The CDR3 DNA follows: TGTGCCAGCAGCGGAGGTAGGGACTACAATGAGCAGTTCTTC. Residues: CASSGGRDYNEQFF.

The chain combines TRBV4-1 with TRBJ1-5; D is uncertain. Per germline, CDR1 MGHRA and CDR2 YSYEKL. The CDR3 loop spans 16 amino acids. Deletions cut 1 base from V and 0 bases from J, with 10 bases between. The CDR3 DNA reads as TGCGCCAGCAGCCAAGCGGTAGGAGTTAGCAATCAGCCCCAGCATTTT. This codes for CASSQAVGVSNQPQHF.

V and J are TRBV10-1 and TRBJ2-7; TRBD1 matches 11 bases. Germline V gene data show CDR1 as WNHNN and CDR2 as SYGVQD (reference sequence). With 3 bases clipped from V and 6 bases from J, the junction kept 7 bases outside the gene matches. The CDR3 consists of 15 residues. CDR3 region: CASSDSGTGGFEQYF. The CDR3 nucleotides read TGCGCCAGCAGTGACTCCGGGACAGGGGGTTTCGAGCAGTACTTC.